Listed here are 18 T cell receptor beta chains from one sample, sequenced in a study of identical twins. TCRdb re-called the 5' RACE reads through MiXCR, storing one row per CDR3 protein. The sample includes approximately 210,000 distinct CDR3 sequences, less than 10% of them seen just once. Sequencing used memory (CD45RO+) T cells sorted from blood. All receptors derive from a woman aged 18-29 years in good health.

The chain joins TRBV20-1 to TRBJ2-1, with 11 bases identical to TRBD2. V lost 3 bases to trimming and J lost 5 bases; unmatched junction nucleotides: 18. Germline lookup yields CDR1 DFQATT and CDR2 SNEGSKA (reference sequence). This CDR3 contains 19 residues. The DNA for the CDR3 is TGCAGTGCTAGGAGGACCTTTAGCGGGAGGGCCCCGAAGAACAATGAGCAGTTCTTC. This gives the protein CSARRTFSGRAPKNNEQFF.

In this sample, this clonotype turned up a few times. The rearrangement uses TRBV24-1 and TRBJ2-5; D might be TRBD1 (6 bases). Germline loops: CDR1 KGHDR, CDR2 SFDVKD. Trimming took off 2 bases at V and 5 bases at J, with 17 bases between the two ends. The CDR3 consists of 16 residues. The CDR3 coding sequence is TGTGCCACCAGTGATTCCGCACAGGGATCTCAGGAGACCCAGTACTTC. Translation gives CATSDSAQGSQETQYF.

This clonotype appeared many times. The V gene is TRBV6-1, the J gene TRBJ2-2, with unresolved D. V lost 8 bases, J lost 1 base, and 11 bases lay in between. The CDR3 loop spans 14 amino acids. Germline V gives CDR1 MNHNS, CDR2 SASEGT. The CDR3 coding sequence is TGTGCCAGCGGTCCCCCGGAGAACACCGGGGAGCTGTTTTTT. It translates to CASGPPENTGELFF.

This chain uses TRBV20-1 with TRBJ1-5; D is unresolved. The CDR3 runs to 14 residues. V was shortened by 2 bases and J by 0 bases, with 8 bases between the two germline ends. Germline V gives CDR1 DFQATT, CDR2 SNEGSKA (reference sequence). The CDR3 reads CSARPGYSNQPQHF. CDR3 nucleotide sequence: TGCAGTGCTAGACCTGGTTATAGCAATCAGCCCCAGCATTTT.

The chain joins TRBV12-3 or TRBV12-4 to TRBJ2-4, with D perhaps matching TRBD2 (6 bases). The CDR3 totals 17 residues. V was shortened by 4 bases and J by 1 base, with 17 bases between the two germline ends. The CDR3 nucleotides are TGTGCCAGCAGTTCCCCCTTGGAGGGTGTGGCCAAAAACATTCAGTACTTC. Amino acid sequence: CASSSPLEGVAKNIQYF.

This clonotype has only a few counts. The chain joins TRBV11-2 to TRBJ2-1, with D tentatively TRBD1 (5 bases). This CDR3 region has 15 residues. V shed 3 bases and J shed 4 bases, with 13 bases lying between them. Germline CDR1 is SGHAT and CDR2 is FQNNGV. The CDR3 reads CASSFLISGYNEQFF. The CDR3 DNA reads as TGTGCCAGCAGCTTTCTGATTTCAGGGTACAATGAGCAGTTCTTC.

This clonotype has more than one count but fewer than ten. V and J are TRBV7-9 and TRBJ1-6; no definite D call. The germline CDR1 and CDR2 sequences are SEHNR and FQNEAQ (reference sequence). The CDR3 spans 13 residues. Trimming cost V 3 bases and J 7 bases, with 7 bases left between them. CDR3 region: CASSLAENSPLHF. CDR3 nucleotide sequence: TGTGCCAGCAGCTTGGCAGAGAATTCACCCCTCCACTTT.

This clonotype was observed many times. The J gene is TRBJ2-1, the V gene TRBV5-1; perhaps TRBD2 as D (5 bases). CDR1 and CDR2 from the germline V gene are SGHRS and YFSETQ. V shed 4 bases and J shed 8 bases, with 19 bases lying between them. The CDR3 is made up of 15 amino acids. Here the CDR3 reads CASSSRTALKDEQFF. The CDR3 DNA is TGCGCCAGCAGCAGTAGGACTGCCCTGAAGGATGAGCAGTTCTTC.

This clonotype came up a few times. The CDR3 is CSARRTGGAGANVLTF. As DNA, the CDR3 is TGCAGTGCACGGAGGACAGGGGGCGCTGGGGCCAACGTCCTGACTTTC. V usage is TRBV20-1 and J usage is TRBJ2-6; 11 bases match TRBD1. The CDR3 contains 16 residues. Germline V gives CDR1 DFQATT, CDR2 SNEGSKA (reference sequence). The junction had 6 bases not matched to a gene; V was cut back by 6 bases and J by 2 bases.

CDR3 nucleotide sequence: TGTGCCAGCAGTGTTGAGATAAACACCGGGGAGCTGTTTTTT. Protein sequence: CASSVEINTGELFF. This sequence joins TRBV6-2 or TRBV6-3 and TRBJ2-2; D unresolved. The germline V and J ends were trimmed by 5 bases and 2 bases, with 9 bases remaining between them. CDR1 and CDR2 from the germline V gene are MNHEY and SVGEGT. This CDR3 has 14 amino acids.

The sample holds many counts of this clonotype. The chain links TRBV5-6 to TRBJ2-4; no clear D gene. The CDR3 spans 15 residues. Germline CDR1 reads SGHDT; CDR2 reads YYEEEE. Between the trimmed V and J ends, which lost 3 bases and 0 bases, there was a span of 10 bases. CDR3 in amino acids: CASSSLPLAKNIQYF. Here the CDR3 DNA reads TGTGCCAGCAGCTCACTACCGCTAGCCAAAAACATTCAGTACTTC.

The chain recombines TRBV20-1 with TRBJ2-5; 13 nucleotides agree with TRBD2. Germline V gives CDR1 DFQATT, CDR2 SNEGSKA (reference sequence). This CDR3 region has 13 residues. Germline trimming cut 7 bases from V and 5 bases from J; bases unmatched to any gene: 4. This chain's CDR3 is CSVTSGRGETQYF. CDR3 bases: TGCAGTGTCACTAGCGGGAGGGGGGAGACCCAGTACTTC.

This clonotype was found many times. The rearrangement uses TRBV29-1 and TRBJ2-1, with D possibly called TRBD1 or TRBD2 (6 bases each). CDR1 SQVTM and CDR2 ANQGSEA come from the germline V gene. This CDR3 contains 13 residues. Trimming cost V 7 bases and J 4 bases, with 14 bases left between them. The CDR3 sequence is CSAWGATYNEQFF. The CDR3 DNA reads as TGCAGCGCCTGGGGGGCCACATACAATGAGCAGTTCTTC.

This clonotype was detected ten times or more. This chain connects TRBV20-1 to TRBJ2-4; D not certain. Germline V gene lookup returns CDR1 DFQATT and CDR2 SNEGSKA (reference sequence). The ends were cut back, 8 bases at V and 8 bases at J, with 13 bases in the middle. This CDR3 spans 11 amino acids. The DNA of the CDR3 is TGCAGTCTTGAAGAGTTAGACATTCAGTACTTC. Protein product: CSLEELDIQYF.

V gene TRBV12-3 or TRBV12-4 combines with J gene TRBJ1-1; 7 bases map to TRBD1. CDR3 size: 14 residues. V gave up 6 bases and J gave up 8 bases; unmatched junction bases: 12. The CDR3 here is CASRSQGPALEAFF. The CDR3 DNA follows: TGTGCCAGCAGATCACAGGGGCCCGCCCTAGAAGCTTTCTTT.

This chain joins TRBV19 and TRBJ1-3; 9 bases line up with TRBD1. V shed 7 bases and J 3 bases; nucleotides not matched to a gene: 4. Looked up from germline, CDR1 is LNHDA and CDR2 is SQIVND (reference sequence). This CDR3 contains 14 residues. DNA for the CDR3: TGTGCCAGTACTACGGGACAGGGTGGAAACACCATATATTTT. It yields the protein CASTTGQGGNTIYF. The full variable domain, rest sourced from reference TRBV19 and TRBJ1-3, is DGGITQSPKYLFRKEGQNVTLSCEQNLNHDAMYWYRQDPGQGLRLIYYSQIVNDFQKGDIAEGYSVSREKKESFPLTVTSAQKNPTAFYLCASTTGQGGNTIYFGEGSWLTVV.

The V call is TRBV24-1, the J call TRBJ2-1; 8 bases are shared with TRBD1. This CDR3 is built from 16 residues. V lost 6 bases and J lost 10; bases outside the gene matches: 16. The germline V gene encodes CDR1 KGHDR and CDR2 SFDVKD. The CDR3, as DNA: TGTGCCACCAGTCACACCGGGACAGGAGCGACGGGGGAGCAGTTCTTC. Amino acids: CATSHTGTGATGEQFF.

The chain's CDR3 is CASSLAYRGNTEAFF. CDR3 in DNA: TGTGCCAGCAGCTTAGCCTACAGGGGGAACACTGAAGCTTTCTTT. V usage is TRBV7-9 and J usage is TRBJ1-1; 7 bases are a match to TRBD1. Trimming removed 0 bases from V and 1 base from J; junction bases left unmatched: 2. Looked up from germline, CDR1 is SEHNR and CDR2 is FQNEAQ (reference sequence). The CDR3 is made up of 15 amino acids.